The T cell receptor (beta chain) described here comes from a study of T-cell memory formation after mild COVID-19. Study results and limitations: Clones contracting across day 15 to 85 had a balanced CD4/CD8 profile; later expanding clones leaned CD4+.

Note on this clonotype: The antigen remains undetermined.

Each CDR3 protein is one row after TCRdb ran MiXCR on the 5' RACE reads. The profile shows over 70,000 distinct CDR3 sequences, about 16% of them singletons. The specimen was PBMCs or a T cell subset sorted from them (not recorded which). The TCR comes from a man between 18 and 35 years old who had mild COVID-19 (a few samples of this study predate the infection). Cell type and time point are not known.

As DNA, the CDR3 is TGTGCCAGCAGCTTAGCGGGGTCAGGAGGGGACAATGAGCAGTTCTTC. Its translation is CASSLAGSGGDNEQFF. V and J are TRBV7-8 and TRBJ2-1; D is perhaps TRBD2 (6 bases). Germline V gene data show CDR1 as SGHVS and CDR2 as FQNEAQ. The CDR3 sequence is 16 residues long. V was pared by 0 bases and J by 5 bases, with 14 bases between.